This TCR beta chain emerged from a study of OX40 agonist ivuxolimab in advanced cancers. Study overall: The patients received agonistic anti-OX40 (CD134) antibody ivuxolimab. Eligibility rules accepted prior anti-PD-1, anti-PD-L1 or anti-CTLA-4 therapy, and around 43% had some.

Produced via immunoSEQ multiplex PCR; TCRdb's table is partial and in-frame only. The data contain approximately 58,000 clones, about 80% of them singletons. Enrollment shut out patients with autoimmune disease history or systemic immunosuppression. Patients had blood sampled at baseline and again on cycle 4 day 1 and cycle 7 day 1. The V and J ends lost 3 bases and 11 bases respectively, with 17 bases between them. Germline CDR1 and CDR2: SGHTA and FQGNSA. The CDR3 loop spans 14 amino acids. The sequenced sample was CD4+ or CD8+ T cells sorted from blood, obtained in a trial of the OX40 agonist ivuxolimab. V is TRBV7-2 and J is TRBJ1-5; D perhaps matches TRBD1 (6 bases). The origin of this receptor is an adult with an advanced solid tumor such as melanoma, head and neck, liver or kidney cancer. The CDR3 sequence: CASSFKGGLGSQHF. CDR3 nucleotide sequence: TGTGCCAGCAGCTTCAAAGGGGGTTTGGGGTCCCAGCATTTT.